Listed below are T cell receptor beta chains from one sample, sequenced in a study of technical replicates of blood from a few donors. Some clones are missing from TCRdb's copy, which holds only in-frame ones; the method was immunoSEQ multiplex PCR. The sample has 72,000 or so clones; 80% to 95% are singletons. Material: T cells isolated from PBMCs. These receptors were collected from a human donor in good health. Both conserved end residues are part of each CDR3. The D gene is left open where the match is weak. Expanded clones are given a class, and other clones once, few, many or no size at all.

v_gene: TRBV5-4; j_gene: TRBJ1-2; d_gene: -; abundance: once; CDR3nt: TGTGCCAGCAGCTTGGGCGCAGGCAACGGCTACACCTTC; CDR3aa: CASSLGAGNGYTF
v_gene: TRBV7-9; j_gene: TRBJ2-7; d_gene: -; abundance: -; CDR3nt: TGTGCCATTAGACTCCCAAGTGCCTACGAGCAGTACTTC; CDR3aa: CAIRLPSAYEQYF
v_gene: TRBV10-2; j_gene: TRBJ2-7; d_gene: TRBD2; abundance: -; CDR3nt: TGCGCCAGCAGTGGAGGTAGCGGGAAAGGAGTCTCCTACGAGCAGTACTTC; CDR3aa: CASSGGSGKGVSYEQYF
v_gene: TRBV2; j_gene: TRBJ2-3; d_gene: -; abundance: -; CDR3nt: TGTGCCAGCCGCGGGGATAGCACAGATACGCAGTATTTT; CDR3aa: CASRGDSTDTQYF
v_gene: TRBV19; j_gene: TRBJ1-2; d_gene: TRBD1; abundance: -; CDR3nt: TGTGCCAGTAGTTTCCCAGGGGGCCTTGGCTACACCTTC; CDR3aa: CASSFPGGLGYTF
v_gene: TRBV7-9; j_gene: TRBJ2-2; d_gene: -; abundance: once; CDR3nt: TGTGCCAGCAGCTTACGCAGGGGAAACACCGGGGAGCTGTTTTTT; CDR3aa: CASSLRRGNTGELFF
v_gene: TRBV7-2; j_gene: TRBJ2-6; d_gene: -; abundance: once; CDR3nt: TGTGCCAGCAGCTTAGGTCTCTCTGGGGCCAACGTCCTGACTTTC; CDR3aa: CASSLGLSGANVLTF
v_gene: TRBV4-3; j_gene: TRBJ2-3; d_gene: -; abundance: once; CDR3nt: TGCGCCAGCAGCCATCCTCAACACCTAGATACGCAGTATTTT; CDR3aa: CASSHPQHLDTQYF
v_gene: TRBV6-5; j_gene: TRBJ2-2; d_gene: -; abundance: once; CDR3nt: TGTGCCAGCAGTTACTTCAGGGGTGGGACCGGGGAGCTGTTTTTT; CDR3aa: CASSYFRGGTGELFF
v_gene: TRBV6-6; j_gene: TRBJ1-4; d_gene: -; abundance: -; CDR3nt: TGTGCCAGCAGTTACCCTGAGGAAAAACTGTTTTTT; CDR3aa: CASSYPEEKLFF
v_gene: TRBV5-4; j_gene: TRBJ2-7; d_gene: -; abundance: -; CDR3nt: TGTGCCAGCAGCTTTTGGCCGCACTACGAGCAGTACTTC; CDR3aa: CASSFWPHYEQYF
v_gene: TRBV7-9; j_gene: TRBJ2-7; d_gene: TRBD1; abundance: -; CDR3nt: TGTGCCAGCAGCGCCCGACAGGGGTCTTGGGACGAGCAGTACTTC; CDR3aa: CASSARQGSWDEQYF
v_gene: TRBV28; j_gene: TRBJ1-4; d_gene: -; abundance: -; CDR3nt: TGTGCCAGCAGTTTATTTTTTCCCATAGAACAGGGAACTAATGAAAAACTGTTTTTT; CDR3aa: CASSLFFPIEQGTNEKLFF
v_gene: TRBV6-5; j_gene: TRBJ1-2; d_gene: -; abundance: -; CDR3nt: TGTGCCAGCAGTTACTCCGGGATCTATGGCTACACCTTC; CDR3aa: CASSYSGIYGYTF
v_gene: TRBV2; j_gene: TRBJ1-1; d_gene: -; abundance: -; CDR3nt: TGTGCCAGCAGTGGGACAGCAAACACTGAAGCTTTCTTT; CDR3aa: CASSGTANTEAFF
v_gene: TRBV2; j_gene: TRBJ2-3; d_gene: -; abundance: -; CDR3nt: TGTGCCAGCAGTGAAGTAGTCCGAGATACGCAGTATTTT; CDR3aa: CASSEVVRDTQYF
v_gene: TRBV5-1; j_gene: TRBJ2-3; d_gene: TRBD2; abundance: -; CDR3nt: TGCGCCAGCAGCTTAAATCTAGCGGGGGATACGCAGTATTTT; CDR3aa: CASSLNLAGDTQYF
v_gene: TRBV4-2; j_gene: TRBJ2-7; d_gene: TRBD2; abundance: -; CDR3nt: TGTGCCAGCAGCCTCGGGGTGCGAGGACTAGCGGACTACGAGCAGTACTTC; CDR3aa: CASSLGVRGLADYEQYF
v_gene: TRBV7-8; j_gene: TRBJ2-3; d_gene: TRBD2; abundance: -; CDR3nt: TGTGCCAGCAGAAAGACTAGCGGGATAGATACGCAGTATTTT; CDR3aa: CASRKTSGIDTQYF
v_gene: TRBV7-9; j_gene: TRBJ1-5; d_gene: TRBD1; abundance: -; CDR3nt: TGTGCCAGCAGCTTAGGGACAGGGGCCGATTATAGCAATCAGCCCCAGCATTTT; CDR3aa: CASSLGTGADYSNQPQHF
v_gene: TRBV28; j_gene: TRBJ1-5; d_gene: -; abundance: -; CDR3nt: TGTGCCAGCAGTCCCATTATGCGGGGCAATCAGCCCCAGCATTTT; CDR3aa: CASSPIMRGNQPQHF
v_gene: TRBV18; j_gene: TRBJ2-7; d_gene: TRBD1; abundance: -; CDR3nt: TGTGCCAGCTCACTGGGACGGGGACAGGGGTTGGACGAGCAGTACTTC; CDR3aa: CASSLGRGQGLDEQYF
v_gene: TRBV27; j_gene: TRBJ1-1; d_gene: -; abundance: -; CDR3nt: TGTGCCAGCAGTTTGGGGGGAAACACTGAAGCTTTCTTT; CDR3aa: CASSLGGNTEAFF
v_gene: TRBV7-2; j_gene: TRBJ2-6; d_gene: -; abundance: -; CDR3nt: TGTGCCAGCAGCTTATTACAGGGAAACCCCTCTGGGGCCAACGTCCTGACTTTC; CDR3aa: CASSLLQGNPSGANVLTF
v_gene: TRBV7-2; j_gene: TRBJ2-3; d_gene: -; abundance: -; CDR3nt: TGTGCCAGCGGAGAAGTTGGGACAGATACGCAGTATTTT; CDR3aa: CASGEVGTDTQYF
v_gene: TRBV5-1; j_gene: TRBJ2-6; d_gene: TRBD2; abundance: -; CDR3nt: TGCGCCAGCAGCTTGGGCGGAACTAGCGCCGGGGCCAACGTCCTGACTTTC; CDR3aa: CASSLGGTSAGANVLTF
v_gene: TRBV28; j_gene: TRBJ1-5; d_gene: -; abundance: -; CDR3nt: TGTGCCAGCAGTTTCGGTACAGTTCAGCCCCAGCATTTT; CDR3aa: CASSFGTVQPQHF
v_gene: TRBV28; j_gene: TRBJ1-1; d_gene: TRBD1; abundance: -; CDR3nt: TGTGCCAGCAGTCGTCGACAGGGCAGCACTGAAGCTTTCTTT; CDR3aa: CASSRRQGSTEAFF
v_gene: TRBV27; j_gene: TRBJ2-7; d_gene: TRBD1; abundance: once; CDR3nt: TGTGCCAGCAGTGTACAGGGGAGCCACGAGCAGTACTTC; CDR3aa: CASSVQGSHEQYF
v_gene: TRBV28; j_gene: TRBJ1-5; d_gene: -; abundance: once; CDR3nt: TGTGCCAGCCTTACCGGTATGGCCCAGCATTTT; CDR3aa: CASLTGMAQHF
v_gene: TRBV9; j_gene: TRBJ2-3; d_gene: -; abundance: -; CDR3nt: TGTGCCAGCAGCGTAAGGGGGGAGGGCCTCTTAGATACGCAGTATTTT; CDR3aa: CASSVRGEGLLDTQYF
v_gene: TRBV29-1; j_gene: TRBJ2-5; d_gene: -; abundance: -; CDR3nt: TGCAGCGTTGAAGGCGGGGACGGATGGGAGACCCAGTACTTC; CDR3aa: CSVEGGDGWETQYF
v_gene: TRBV5-4; j_gene: TRBJ1-1; d_gene: TRBD1; abundance: -; CDR3nt: TGTGCCAGCAGTTACGACAGGGGGCTTAACACTGAAGCTTTCTTT; CDR3aa: CASSYDRGLNTEAFF
v_gene: TRBV7-2; j_gene: TRBJ2-3; d_gene: -; abundance: -; CDR3nt: TGTGCCAGCAGCCCCCTCAGAGGACTTGGGTCAGATACGCAGTATTTT; CDR3aa: CASSPLRGLGSDTQYF
v_gene: TRBV5-6; j_gene: TRBJ1-3; d_gene: TRBD1; abundance: -; CDR3nt: TGTGCCAGCAGCTCCGTGACAGGGAATTTCGCCGGAAACACCATATATTTT; CDR3aa: CASSSVTGNFAGNTIYF
v_gene: TRBV4-2; j_gene: TRBJ1-4; d_gene: -; abundance: -; CDR3nt: TGTGCCAGCAGCCAAGGGGGGGAAGGGGAAAAACTGTTTTTT; CDR3aa: CASSQGGEGEKLFF
v_gene: TRBV4-3; j_gene: TRBJ2-1; d_gene: -; abundance: -; CDR3nt: TGCGCCAGCAGCCAAGACTGGAGCTCCTACAATGAGCAGTTCTTC; CDR3aa: CASSQDWSSYNEQFF
v_gene: TRBV29-1; j_gene: TRBJ2-2; d_gene: TRBD2; abundance: -; CDR3nt: TGCAGCGCCACCGGTCCCCTAGCGGGAGTTGTCGACACCGGGGAGCTGTTTTTT; CDR3aa: CSATGPLAGVVDTGELFF
v_gene: TRBV13; j_gene: TRBJ2-1; d_gene: -; abundance: -; CDR3nt: TGTGCCAGCAGCTCCCGAGGCAATGAGCAGTTCTTC; CDR3aa: CASSSRGNEQFF
v_gene: TRBV28; j_gene: TRBJ1-5; d_gene: TRBD1; abundance: few; CDR3nt: TGTGCCAGCAGTTCTGCACAGGGGGCTTCGCGCAATCAGCCCCAGCATTTT; CDR3aa: CASSSAQGASRNQPQHF
v_gene: TRBV25-1; j_gene: TRBJ2-1; d_gene: TRBD1; abundance: -; CDR3nt: TGTGCCAGCTCCTTCCCCGGGACAGGGAATGAGCAGTTCTTC; CDR3aa: CASSFPGTGNEQFF
v_gene: TRBV5-1; j_gene: TRBJ2-1; d_gene: -; abundance: -; CDR3nt: TGCGCCAGCAGTCATGCAGGGACCTACAATGAGCAGTTCTTC; CDR3aa: CASSHAGTYNEQFF
v_gene: TRBV28; j_gene: TRBJ1-5; d_gene: -; abundance: -; CDR3nt: TGTGCCAGCAGTTTATGGGGGGGGAGATATCAGCCCCAGCATTTT; CDR3aa: CASSLWGGRYQPQHF